Listed below are T cell receptor beta chains from one sample, sequenced in a study of blood T cell repertoires in COVID-19. Method: immunoSEQ multiplex PCR; TCRdb's copy keeps in-frame clones and lacks some. The table has 140,000 or so clones, about 89% seen once. The sample comprised peripheral blood. The source is a man aged 45 to 65 who had recovered from COVID-19. CDR3s include the opening cysteine and the closing phenylalanine or tryptophan. The order of the fields is J gene, D gene, V gene, clone size, CDR3 DNA, CDR3 protein. D genes are given only for firm matches. Some rows have no size entry. The others give once, few or many, or a class for an expanded clone.

TRBJ2-3 TRBD2 TRBV7-9 once TGTGCCAGCAGCTTAATTTCGGCTAGCGGGGATCTTAGCACAGATACGCAGTATTTT CASSLISASGDLSTDTQYF
TRBJ1-1 - TRBV15 - TGTGCCACCAGCATAGGGGGGGGGCAGGGTACTGAAGCTTTCTTT CATSIGGGQGTEAFF
TRBJ1-1 TRBD1 TRBV9 few TGTGCCAGCTGGGGGGTAGGGGACAGAGACATGAACACTGAAGCTTTCTTT CASWGVGDRDMNTEAFF
TRBJ2-5 TRBD2 TRBV3-1/TRBV3-2 once TGTGCCAGCAGCCAAGGGACCGGGGGGGCGCAAGGGGAGACCCAGTACTTC CASSQGTGGAQGETQYF
TRBJ1-5 TRBD1 TRBV6-5 - TGTGCCAGCAGGGGAGGACAGGCGTCCCAGCCCCAGCATTTT CASRGGQASQPQHF
TRBJ1-4 TRBD1 TRBV19 - TGTGCCAGTAGTACCCAGACAGGGGTCGGTGAAAAACTGTTTTTT CASSTQTGVGEKLFF
TRBJ1-1 TRBD1 TRBV2 - TGTGCCAGCACCAGACAGGGCCGGAACACTGAAGCTTTCTTT CASTRQGRNTEAFF
TRBJ1-2 - TRBV7-2 once TGTGCCAGCAGCTTAAATCAGGGAGGCTACACCTTC CASSLNQGGYTF
TRBJ1-2 - TRBV6-5 - TGTGCCAGCTCTACAGGGATCTATGGCTACACCTTC CASSTGIYGYTF
TRBJ2-3 TRBD2 TRBV7-2 - TGTGCCAGCAGCGTGACTAGCGGGGGTTACACAGATACGCAGTATTTT CASSVTSGGYTDTQYF
TRBJ1-2 TRBD1 TRBV27 - TGTGCCAGCAGTACTCCGGGACAGAAATATGGCTACACCTTC CASSTPGQKYGYTF
TRBJ2-6 - TRBV5-6 - TGTGCCAGCAGGCAGACAGGCGCCCGACTTAGCTCTGGGGCCAACGTCCTGACTTTC CASRQTGARLSSGANVLTF
TRBJ1-1 TRBD1 TRBV4-1 - TGCGCCAGCAGCTCCCAAACAGGGGGGAACACTGAAGCTTTCTTT CASSSQTGGNTEAFF
TRBJ1-1 TRBD1 TRBV4-1 once TGCGCCAGCAGCCAACAGGGGGCCCCGAACACTGAAGCTTTCTTT CASSQQGAPNTEAFF
TRBJ2-7 - TRBV6-2/TRBV6-3 - TGTGCCAGCAGCTTAAATAGTTACGAGCAGTACTTC CASSLNSYEQYF
TRBJ1-3 - TRBV12-3/TRBV12-4 few TGTGCCACCCAGGAAAACTCTGGAAACACCATATATTTT CATQENSGNTIYF
TRBJ2-3 TRBD2 TRBV5-1 - TGCGCCAGCAGCTTGGGCAGCGGGGGTTTCACAGATACGCAGTATTTT CASSLGSGGFTDTQYF
TRBJ1-6 TRBD1 TRBV30 - TGTGCCTGGAGTGCGGACAGGGGGAACTCACCCCTCCACTTT CAWSADRGNSPLHF
TRBJ2-3 TRBD2 TRBV10-3 - TGTGCCATCAGTGGTAGCGGGGGGGGTGGCACAGATACGCAGTATTTT CAISGSGGGGTDTQYF
TRBJ1-3 - TRBV6-1 many TGTGCCAGCAGTGAACTGGGGGCGCGTGGAAACACCATATATTTT CASSELGARGNTIYF
TRBJ1-2 TRBD1 TRBV4-1 few TGCGCCAGCAGCCAACCCCGGGACAGTCCTAACTATGGCTACACCTTC CASSQPRDSPNYGYTF
TRBJ2-6 - TRBV9 once TGTGCCAGCAGCCCGTACTCTGGGGCCAACGTCCTGACTTTC CASSPYSGANVLTF
TRBJ1-2 TRBD1 TRBV6-5 - TGTGCCAGCAGCATGGACAGGGGATCTAACTATGGCTACACCTTC CASSMDRGSNYGYTF
TRBJ1-1 TRBD1 TRBV10-3 - TGTGCCATCAAGGGGGCTACAGGGGCAAAGAACACTGAAGCTTTCTTT CAIKGATGAKNTEAFF
TRBJ2-5 - TRBV4-1 once TGCGCCAGCAGCCCCGCGGCCAGAGAGACCCAGTACTTC CASSPAARETQYF
TRBJ2-5 TRBD2 TRBV4-3 many TGCGCCAGCAGCCAAGGCATTAGCGGGGGGCCGGAGACCCAGTACTTC CASSQGISGGPETQYF
TRBJ1-4 - TRBV19 - TGTGCCAGTAGTAAGAGTGCAACTAATGAAAAACTGTTTTTT CASSKSATNEKLFF
TRBJ2-1 - TRBV9 - TGTGCCAGCAGCGTAGGTAATTTCGACAATGAGCAGTTCTTC CASSVGNFDNEQFF
TRBJ1-6 - TRBV5-4 few TGTGCCAGCAGCTCTGACCGACAGCCTAATTCACCCCTCCACTTT CASSSDRQPNSPLHF
TRBJ2-3 TRBD2 TRBV5-4 - TGTGCCAGCGAGAGCGGCGGGGGGGTTAGGGATACGCAGTATTTT CASESGGGVRDTQYF
TRBJ2-2 TRBD1 TRBV12-3/TRBV12-4 - TGTGCCAGCAGCGGACAGGGGGTCGGGGAGCTGTTTTTT CASSGQGVGELFF
TRBJ2-3 - TRBV5-4 - TGTGCCAGCAGCTTTAGTGGGGCCCGCACAGATACGCAGTATTTT CASSFSGARTDTQYF
TRBJ1-6 - TRBV5-6 - TGTGCCAGCAGCTCCCGGACAGCATATAATTCACCCCTCCACTTT CASSSRTAYNSPLHF
TRBJ2-7 TRBD2 TRBV10-3 - TGTGCCATCAGTGACTATTCTAGCGGGGTTGGCTACGAGCAGTACTTC CAISDYSSGVGYEQYF
TRBJ1-1 - TRBV19 - TGTGCCAGTAGTCGAGGGGGGGCGGTGAACACTGAAGCTTTCTTT CASSRGGAVNTEAFF
TRBJ1-2 TRBD1 TRBV6-5 - TGTGCCAGTAATCCCCGGGACAGCTATGGCTACACCTTC CASNPRDSYGYTF
TRBJ2-1 TRBD2 TRBV4-1 - TGCGCCGGGGCTAGCGGGGGGGCAACCTCCTCCTACAATGAGCAGTTCTTC CAGASGGATSSYNEQFF
TRBJ2-7 TRBD1 TRBV5-1 - TGCGCCAGCAGCTTGGCGACAGGGAACGAGCAGTACTTC CASSLATGNEQYF
TRBJ1-2 TRBD1 TRBV9 - TGTGCCAGCAGCCCCGGGGACAGGGCTTCCTATGGCTACACCTTC CASSPGDRASYGYTF
TRBJ2-3 TRBD1 TRBV18 - TGTGCCAGCTCCCTTGGACAGGGCCAAGATACGCAGTATTTT CASSLGQGQDTQYF
TRBJ2-7 - TRBV5-1 once TGCGCCAGCAGCTTGGCCACGAACTACTACGAGCAGTACTTC CASSLATNYYEQYF
TRBJ1-2 - TRBV29-1 - TGCAGCGTTGAAGCCCGGGGGGATCGTGTCTACACCTTC CSVEARGDRVYTF
TRBJ2-3 - TRBV11-2 - TGTGCCAGCAGCCCTACTAGCCTAAGCACAGATACGCAGTATTTT CASSPTSLSTDTQYF
TRBJ2-3 - TRBV7-2 - TGTGCCAGCAGCTTAGCGCCGGCGGCTAGCACAGATACGCAGTATTTT CASSLAPAASTDTQYF
TRBJ2-2 TRBD2 TRBV19 - TGTGCCAGTAGTACTAGCGGGGGGAACACCGGGGAGCTGTTTTTT CASSTSGGNTGELFF
TRBJ2-3 TRBD2 TRBV10-3 - TGTGCCATCAGTACCACTGAGCGGGGGGGCACAGATACGCAGTATTTT CAISTTERGGTDTQYF
TRBJ1-5 - TRBV19 - TGTGCCAGTAGATCGGGAGCCAAGGGCAATCAGCCCCAGCATTTT CASRSGAKGNQPQHF
TRBJ2-5 - TRBV6-1 - TGTGCCAGCAGTGAAGTGAGGGGGAGAGAGACCCAGTACTTC CASSEVRGRETQYF
TRBJ1-2 TRBD1 TRBV30 - TGTGCCTGGGGGGCCGAGGGGGCAGGTCGGTATGGCTACACCTTC CAWGAEGAGRYGYTF
TRBJ2-7 TRBD2 TRBV10-2 - TGCGCCAGCAGTGAGTGGCGGGGGGGCCAGAACGAGCAGTACTTC CASSEWRGGQNEQYF
TRBJ1-2 - TRBV30 few TGTGCCTGGAGTGTTTACAGGGCGAACTATGGCTACACCTTC CAWSVYRANYGYTF
TRBJ1-1 - TRBV3-1/TRBV3-2 - TGTGCCAGCAGCCACTTAGCTGAAGCTTTCTTT CASSHLAEAFF
TRBJ1-4 - TRBV12-5 - TGTGCTAGTGGTTTAGCGACCTTGGGTGAAAAACTGTTTTTT CASGLATLGEKLFF
TRBJ2-7 - TRBV27 - TGTGCCAGCAGTTTTACCCGGGACTCCTACGAGCAGTACTTC CASSFTRDSYEQYF
TRBJ1-6 - TRBV5-8 - TGTGCCAGCAGCTTTGGGCCGAATAATTCACCCCTCCACTTT CASSFGPNNSPLHF
TRBJ2-6 - TRBV19 - TGTGCCAGTAGGCGTGAAACTGGGGCCAACGTCCTGACTTTC CASRRETGANVLTF
TRBJ2-3 TRBD1 TRBV6-2/TRBV6-3 - TGTGCCAGCAGCAGCCTGGACAGGGGGCGAAATACGCAGTATTTT CASSSLDRGRNTQYF
TRBJ2-5 - TRBV5-4 - TGTGCCAGCACCTCAGCGGCAGGCGGGGATGGAGAGACCCAGTACTTC CASTSAAGGDGETQYF
TRBJ2-7 TRBD1 TRBV19 - TGTGCCAGTCCTCCCCTGACAGGGGGCCACGAGCAGTACTTC CASPPLTGGHEQYF
TRBJ1-5 TRBD1 TRBV30 once TGTGCCTGGAGTGTACTGGGACAGGGGGGCAATCAGCCCCAGCATTTT CAWSVLGQGGNQPQHF